The present TCR beta chain was sequenced within a study of T cells in Graves' hyperthyroidism and ophthalmopathy. Study observations and caveats: Most thyroid clonotypes that were expanded above 0.001 also turned up in blood.

Template material for amplifying TCR beta CDR3 regions consisted of RNA transcripts. A set of HTBI primers served as the primers for a first-round RT-PCR of the TCR CDR3. TCRdb processed the multiplex PCR reads anew with MiXCR; each CDR3 protein has one entry. The repertoire holds some 490,000 distinct CDR3 sequences, with approximately 23% as singletons. In the case of this clonotype: Its cognate antigen is unknown.

Germline V gene sequence: CDR1 MNHEY, CDR2 SVGAGI. Trimming pared 2 bases from V and 5 bases from J, leaving 21 bases between. CDR3 size: 17 residues. The origin of this receptor is a woman in her sixties or seventies with Graves' ophthalmopathy. The chain links TRBV6-5 to TRBJ1-1; TRBD1 might be the D (5 bases). The specimen was blood. The CDR3 nucleotides are TGTGCCAGCAGTTACGCTCGTGGGGGAGGGGCCTATACTGAAGCTTTCTTT. Its translation is CASSYARGGGAYTEAFF.